A single sample gave rise to the 18 T cell receptor beta chains below, sequenced in a study of CD8+CD57+ T cells in acquired aplastic anemia. Using genomic DNA as the template, TCR beta VDJ and CDR3 profiling was carried out. MiXCR, run by TCRdb on the reads, gives a single entry per CDR3 protein. The data hold 110,000 or so distinct CDR3 sequences, with about half observed a single time. The sample consisted of sorted CD4+, CD8+, or CD8+CD57+ T cells (not recorded which) from PBMCs. Source of these receptors: a human donor in good health, serving as a control.

As to this clonotype: At one of its ends the junction is not consistent with the germline gene, which may arise from a read error. The gene calls are TRBV5-1 and TRBJ2-3; 11 bases align to TRBD1. The V gene's germline CDR1 is SGHRS and CDR2 YFSETQ. The CDR3 runs 16 residues. The CDR3 nucleotides read TGCGCCGGCAGCTCAGGCCGGGACAGGGGGAGGGATACGCAGTATTTT. Its translation is CAGSSGRDRGRDTQYF.

This clonotype was recorded at least ten times. The rearrangement links TRBV12-3 or TRBV12-4 to TRBJ2-1; weak D call: TRBD1 (5 bases). Trimming took 2 bases from V and 11 from J, leaving 19 bases between them. The CDR3 is 15 residues long. The DNA for the CDR3 is TGTGCCAGCAGTTTAAGTTCCAGGAGCAGGGATCAGCAGTTCTTC. Translated: CASSLSSRSRDQQFF.

This clonotype showed up just a few times. The CDR3 DNA reads as TGTGCCACCAGTAGACAGGGGAAATCCTACGAGCAGTACTTC. Translated, it gives CATSRQGKSYEQYF. The chain links TRBV15 to TRBJ2-7, with TRBD1 matching over 8 bases. The CDR3 is 14 amino acids. Germline loops: CDR1 LNHNV, CDR2 YYDKDF (reference sequence). After removal of 6 bases from V and 1 base from J, the junction contained 5 bases not matched to a gene.

This clonotype was seen a few times. The chain employs TRBV15 and TRBJ1-6, with D maybe TRBD1 (6 bases). The CDR3 has 15 residues. Trimming shortened V by 3 bases and J by 7 bases, and 13 bases separated the two germline ends. In germline, CDR1 is LNHNV, CDR2 YYDKDF (reference sequence). The CDR3 nucleotides read TGTGCCACCAGCAGTCCACAGGGCCAGAATTCACCCCTCCACTTT. This gives the protein CATSSPQGQNSPLHF. Drawing the rest from reference TRBV15 and TRBJ1-6, the complete variable domain is DAMVIQNPRYQVTQFGKPVTLSCSQTLNHNVMYWYQQKSSQAPKLLFHYYDKDFNNEADTPDNFQSRRPNTSFCFLDIRSPGLGDTAMYLCATSSPQGQNSPLHFGNGTRLTVT.

Remarks on this clonotype: This CDR3 is missing its conserved last phenylalanine or tryptophan, likely due to a read error. The limits of the CDR3 on the DNA are not certain, so only TCRdb's listed CDR3 is given. This chain's CDR3 is CATSDPPGA. The chain links TRBV24-1 to TRBJ1-2; whether TRBD1, the table's D call, matches the DNA was not checked. The CDR3 comprises 9 residues, both ends counted. Per germline, CDR1 KGHDR and CDR2 SFDVKD.

The chain has TRBV20-1 and TRBJ2-7, with 10 bases matching TRBD1. CDR3 length: 13 residues. V was clipped by 5 bases and J by 2 bases; unmatched bases: 3. CDR1 is DFQATT, CDR2 SNEGSKA, per germline (reference sequence). The CDR3 DNA is TGCAGTGCTCGGGACAGGGGAACCTACGAGCAGTACTTC. Amino acids: CSARDRGTYEQYF.

As concerns this clonotype: It may be a read error: a sequence one base away is much more abundant. The chain's CDR3 is CASSLGVAFANTGELFF. CDR3 DNA sequence: TGTGCCAGCAGCTTAGGTGTGGCATTCGCGAACACCGGGGAGCTGTTTTTT. The chain uses TRBV7-4 and TRBJ2-2, with no clear D. Trimming left V 1 base short and J 0 bases short, with 12 bases between. The germline V gene has CDR1 SGHVT and CDR2 SQSDAQ. This CDR3 contains 17 residues.

The gene calls are TRBV5-1 and TRBJ2-3; 8 bases agree with TRBD1. The J segment lost 4 bases and the V segment lost 3 bases, leaving 7 bases of the junction unmatched. Germline V CDR1 and CDR2: SGHRS, YFSETQ. The CDR3 is 15 amino acids. CDR3 amino acids: CASSYQGAIADTQYF. DNA for the CDR3: TGCGCCAGCAGCTACCAGGGGGCAATTGCAGATACGCAGTATTTT.

In its sample, this clonotype was seen many times. CDR3 amino acids: CSVGGGLGEKLFF. The CDR3 bases are TGCAGCGTTGGCGGGGGCTTAGGTGAAAAACTGTTTTTT. The chain couples TRBV29-1 to TRBJ1-4; D may be TRBD1 (6 bases). Trimming took 4 bases from V and 7 from J, leaving 13 bases between them. The germline CDR1 and CDR2 sequences are SQVTM and ANQGSEA. The CDR3 consists of 13 residues.

The table lists this clonotype with many counts. The chain carries TRBV29-1 and TRBJ1-2; D perhaps matches TRBD1 (6 bases). V was shortened by 2 bases and J by 3 bases, with 13 bases between the two germline ends. This CDR3 has 14 residues. Germline CDR1 and CDR2: SQVTM and ANQGSEA. Written as DNA, the CDR3 is TGCAGCGTTGAACCAACCGGGACATACTATGGCTACACCTTC. Translating it yields CSVEPTGTYYGYTF. Full variable domain (rest looked up from reference TRBV29-1 and TRBJ1-2): SAVISQKPSRDICQRGTSLTIQCQVDSQVTMMFWYRQQPGQSLTLIATANQGSEATYESGFVIDKFPISRPNLTFSTLTVSNMSPEDSSIYLCSVEPTGTYYGYTFGSGTRLTVV.

At least ten counts were recorded for this clonotype. The chain has TRBV9 and TRBJ2-6, with D possibly being TRBD2 (6 bases). The CDR3 loop spans 15 amino acids. V dropped 3 bases and J dropped 1 base, with 8 bases sitting between them. The germline V gene encodes CDR1 SGDLS and CDR2 YYNGEE. The CDR3 reads CASSGAGSGANVLTF. The CDR3 nucleotides are TGTGCCAGCAGCGGCGCGGGGTCTGGGGCCAACGTCCTGACTTTC.

This clonotype showed up many times. V gene TRBV24-1 combines with J gene TRBJ2-5; weak D call: TRBD2 (6 bases). V was pared by 7 bases and J by 6 bases, with 14 bases between. The germline CDR1 and CDR2 sequences are KGHDR and SFDVKD. This CDR3 is 13 amino acids long. CDR3 in DNA: TGTGCCACCAGCGCGGGGTCCGAAAAGACCCAGTACTTC. Translation gives CATSAGSEKTQYF.

This clonotype was seen at least ten times. The J gene is TRBJ1-6, the V gene TRBV3-1; TRBD1 is a possible D gene (5 bases). V was pared by 2 bases and J by 4 bases, with 18 bases between. The germline V gene encodes CDR1 LGHDT and CDR2 YNNKEL (reference sequence). This CDR3 region has 18 residues. CDR3 nucleotides: TGTGCCAGCAGCCAAAGCAGTATTGGGGGGTTATATAATTCACCCCTCCACTTT. Protein sequence: CASSQSSIGGLYNSPLHF.

In the case of this clonotype: The junction departs from germline at one end; a sequencing error may be responsible. The chain carries TRBV29-1 and TRBJ2-7; TRBD1 agrees at 10 bases. The germline V gene encodes CDR1 SQVTM and CDR2 ANQGSEA. This CDR3 is built from 12 residues. DNA of the CDR3: TGCAGCGTCCGACAGGGGGCCCACGAGCAGCTCTTC. It codes for CSVRQGAHEQLF.

The V and J genes are TRBV15 and TRBJ2-2, with D perhaps TRBD1 (5 bases). CDR3 length: 15 amino acids. Germline V gene sequence: CDR1 LNHNV, CDR2 YYDKDF (reference sequence). V was trimmed by 4 bases and J by 3 bases, leaving 12 bases between them. CDR3 sequence reads: CATSKQGAYTGELFF. The CDR3 region has the DNA TGTGCCACCAGCAAACAAGGGGCGTACACCGGGGAGCTGTTTTTT.

The chain couples TRBV5-1 to TRBJ1-6, with D tentatively TRBD1 (6 bases). The CDR3 runs 14 residues. Trimming left V 2 bases short and J 10 bases short, with 13 bases between. Germline assignment: CDR1 SGHRS and CDR2 YFSETQ. The CDR3 sequence: CASSFRGQRSPLHF. The CDR3 region has the DNA TGCGCCAGCAGCTTTCGGGGGCAGAGGTCACCCCTCCACTTT.

The CDR3 is CASSTRDRSYEHF. The DNA for the CDR3 is TGTGCCAGCAGCACCAGGGACCGAAGCTACGAGCATTTT. J is TRBJ1-5 and V is TRBV4-2, with TRBD1 as a possible D gene (5 bases). CDR3 length: 13 amino acids. V gave up 5 bases and J gave up 14 bases, with 19 bases separating them. Germline values: CDR1 LGHNA, CDR2 YNFKEQ.

CDR3: CASSDAGRMYGYTF. The CDR3 nucleotides are TGTGCCAGCAGTGATGCTGGAAGGATGTATGGCTACACCTTC. The chain recombines TRBV25-1 with TRBJ1-2; D is undetermined. Per germline, CDR1 MGHDK and CDR2 SYGVNS. The V end was cut by 3 bases, the J end by 5 bases, with 13 bases between. This CDR3 contains 14 residues.